Detailed here is one T cell receptor beta chain. This entry comes from a study of T cell responses to AZD1222 COVID-19 vaccine. Assay used: immunoSEQ multiplex PCR; TCRdb lists only in-frame clones, some missing. The table lists tens of thousands of clones, about nine tenths of them singletons, with more than 15% in the top ten. Trimming pared 3 bases from V and 3 bases from J, leaving 12 bases between. The CDR3 spans 14 residues. CDR1 LGHDT and CDR2 YNNKEL come from the germline V gene (reference sequence). The TCR was taken from an adult who received the AZD1222 COVID-19 vaccine. The specimen was peripheral blood, collected 28 days after the second AZD1222 dose. This chain links TRBV3-1 (or the pseudogene TRBV3-2) with TRBJ2-7, with TRBD1 as a possible D gene (6 bases). As DNA, the CDR3 is TGTGCCAGCAGCCAGGGACATGATTTCTACGAGCAGTACTTC. Protein product: CASSQGHDFYEQYF.